A single sample gave rise to the 10 T cell receptor beta chains below, sequenced in a study of blood T cell repertoires in COVID-19. TCRdb's copy holds only in-frame clones and misses some; the assay was immunoSEQ multiplex PCR. This table holds some 74,000 clones, around 76% found once. The sequenced sample consisted of peripheral blood. The origin of the receptors is a man aged 70-80 years with active or convalescent COVID-19.

This sequence joins TRBV28 and TRBJ2-6, with D uncertain. This CDR3 has 15 residues. Trimming stripped 4 bases from V and 2 bases from J, with 9 bases between. Germline CDR1 reads MDHEN; CDR2 reads SYDVKM. CDR3 sequence: CASSSRVPGANVLTF. The CDR3 bases are TGTGCCAGCAGTTCTCGGGTCCCTGGGGCCAACGTCCTGACTTTC.

This clone was seen a few times. This rearrangement joins TRBV7-2 to TRBJ1-5; D is unclear. The germline V gene encodes CDR1 SGHTA and CDR2 FQGNSA. The CDR3 loop spans 12 amino acids. Trimming shortened V by 3 bases and J by 4 bases, and 4 bases separated the two germline ends. CDR3 sequence reads: CASSFLNQPQHF. Written as DNA, the CDR3 is TGTGCCAGCAGCTTTCTTAATCAGCCCCAGCATTTT.

V is TRBV2 and J is TRBJ2-7; weak D call: TRBD1 (6 bases). V lost 6 bases to trimming and J lost 3 bases, with 18 bases between them. The CDR3 consists of 15 residues. CDR1 is SNHLY and CDR2 is FYNNEI in the germline V gene. In nucleotides, the CDR3 is TGTGCCAGCAGGAACCCCCGGGACAACTACTACGAGCAGTACTTC. This gives the protein CASRNPRDNYYEQYF.

CDR3 loop: CASSILGGPQHF. The CDR3, as DNA: TGTGCCAGCAGCATCTTAGGGGGGCCCCAGCATTTT. The rearrangement uses TRBV7-9 and TRBJ1-5; D is possibly TRBD1 (6 bases). V was pared by 5 bases and J by 9 bases, with 11 bases between. CDR3 length: 12 residues. CDR1 and CDR2 from the germline V gene are SEHNR and FQNEAQ (reference sequence).

The chain has TRBV30 and TRBJ1-1; perhaps TRBD1 as D (5 bases). Trimming removed 7 bases at V and 1 base at J, with 10 bases between. From germline, CDR1 is GTSNPN and CDR2 SVGIG (reference sequence). The CDR3 extends over 12 amino acids. The CDR3 region has the DNA TGTGCCTACTCCAGGGAGAACACTGAAGCTTTCTTT. Protein sequence: CAYSRENTEAFF.

V gene TRBV11-2 combines with J gene TRBJ1-4; tentatively, D is TRBD1 (6 bases). V was pared by 6 bases and J by 10 bases, with 15 bases between. The CDR3 extends over 13 amino acids. Germline V gene data show CDR1 as SGHAT and CDR2 as FQNNGV. In DNA form, the CDR3 reads TGTGCCAGCAGGGTGACAGGAGAGCGAAAACTGTTTTTT. The encoded protein is CASRVTGERKLFF.

This rearrangement joins TRBV6-5 to TRBJ2-3, with D perhaps TRBD2 (6 bases). The V gene lost 6 bases and the J gene lost 5 bases, with 18 bases spanning the gap. Germline CDR1 and CDR2: MNHEY and SVGAGI. The CDR3 loop spans 15 amino acids. The CDR3 nucleotides read TGTGCCAGCAGATCCCGACTAGTGCAAGGAGATACGCAGTATTTT. This encodes CASRSRLVQGDTQYF.

In DNA form, the CDR3 reads TGTGCCAGTAGAAAGGGGGCGAGGAACTATGGCTACACCTTC. Amino acids: CASRKGARNYGYTF. This chain connects TRBV30 to TRBJ1-2; 7 positions agree with TRBD1. The germline V gene encodes CDR1 GTSNPN and CDR2 SVGIG (reference sequence). J was trimmed by 2 bases and V by 8 bases; bases with no gene match: 11. The CDR3 runs to 14 residues.

V and J are TRBV5-4 and TRBJ2-3, with 13 bases fitting TRBD2. The CDR3 spans 15 residues. Trimming at V came to 4 bases and at J to 6 bases, leaving 5 bases not matched to a gene. CDR1 is SGHNT, CDR2 YYREEE, per germline (reference sequence). Written as DNA, the CDR3 is TGTGCCAGCAGCCGGACTAGCGGGGGTACTGATACGCAGTATTTT. As protein: CASSRTSGGTDTQYF.

The rearrangement uses TRBV21-1 and TRBJ2-2; TRBD2, the table's D call, lacks a check against the DNA. TRBV21-1 counts as a pseudogene. The CDR3 covers 18 residues. CDR3 DNA: TGTGCCAGCAGACCGACTAGCGGGGAACCTCTGGGCACCGGGGAGCTGTTTTTT. Translating gives CASRPTSGEPLGTGELFF.